Sequencing of this TCR beta chain was carried out in a study of Graves' ophthalmopathy and Graves' hyperthyroidism. This clonotype was counted at least ten times. Its antigen is not known. For donors with ophthalmopathy, the disease showed moderate-to-severe activity, reached CAS ≥3 and NOSPECS ≥4, and had lasted under 3 months. Other autoimmune diseases, uncontrolled infections, pregnancy or lactation excluded patients from enrollment. Points from the study as a whole: A model of 13 signatures distinguished ophthalmopathy from stable hyperthyroidism at less than 90% sensitivity and nearly 83% specificity. Most expanded thyroid clonotypes above 0.001 frequency also appeared in blood.

Germline CDR1 SEHNR, CDR2 FQNEAQ (reference sequence). Trimming removed 3 bases from V and 4 bases from J; junction bases left unmatched: 3. This CDR3 contains 14 residues. RNA transcripts served as template for amplifying TCR beta CDR3 sequences. HTBI primers primed a first-round RT-PCR, and a second-round multiplex PCR followed. Each CDR3 protein gets one entry after TCRdb re-called the multiplex PCR reads with MiXCR. The repertoire holds fewer than 350,000 distinct CDR3 sequences, with 15% to 20% as singletons. This clonotype was obtained from an adult man with Graves' ophthalmopathy. Sequencing was done on a sample of peripheral blood. The chain employs TRBV7-9 and TRBJ2-7; 10 positions match TRBD1. DNA of the CDR3: TGTGCCAGCAGCTTGGACAGGGGGATATACGAGCAGTACTTC. Protein sequence: CASSLDRGIYEQYF.